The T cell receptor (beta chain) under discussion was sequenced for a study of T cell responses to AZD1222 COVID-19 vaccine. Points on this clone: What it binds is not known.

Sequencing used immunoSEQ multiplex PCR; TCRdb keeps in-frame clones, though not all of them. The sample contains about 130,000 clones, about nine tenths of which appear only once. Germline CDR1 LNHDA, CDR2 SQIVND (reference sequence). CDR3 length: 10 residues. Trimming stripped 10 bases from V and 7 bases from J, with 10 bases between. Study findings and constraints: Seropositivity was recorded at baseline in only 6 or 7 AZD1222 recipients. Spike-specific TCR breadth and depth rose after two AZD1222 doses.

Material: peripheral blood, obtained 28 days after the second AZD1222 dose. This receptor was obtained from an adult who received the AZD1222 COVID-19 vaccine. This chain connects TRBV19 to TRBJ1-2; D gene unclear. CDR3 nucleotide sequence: TGTGCCACCAGCGGCATTGGCTACACCTTC. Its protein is CATSGIGYTF. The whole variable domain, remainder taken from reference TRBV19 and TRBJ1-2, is DGGITQSPKYLFRKEGQNVTLSCEQNLNHDAMYWYRQDPGQGLRLIYYSQIVNDFQKGDIAEGYSVSREKKESFPLTVTSAQKNPTAFYLCATSGIGYTFGSGTRLTVV.